This entry features one T cell receptor beta chain sequence. The data stem from a study of T cell changes during pregnancy in multiple sclerosis. Method: immunoSEQ multiplex PCR; TCRdb's copy keeps in-frame clones and lacks some. The profile covers about 86,000 clones, with more than 85% appearing a single time and around 2% taken by the ten largest. V was pared by 2 bases and J by 3 bases, with 4 bases of the junction left unmatched. CDR1 is LGHNA and CDR2 is YSLEER in the germline V gene. The CDR3 has 15 residues. This sequence joins TRBV4-3 and TRBJ1-1; TRBD1 agrees at 9 bases. The TCR was taken from a female donor in good health, enrolled as a control in a pregnancy study. The sequencing used peripheral blood, collected in the first trimester of pregnancy. The CDR3 spells CASSQRTGAHTEAFF. The CDR3 coding sequence is TGCGCCAGCAGCCAACGGACAGGGGCCCACACTGAAGCTTTCTTT.